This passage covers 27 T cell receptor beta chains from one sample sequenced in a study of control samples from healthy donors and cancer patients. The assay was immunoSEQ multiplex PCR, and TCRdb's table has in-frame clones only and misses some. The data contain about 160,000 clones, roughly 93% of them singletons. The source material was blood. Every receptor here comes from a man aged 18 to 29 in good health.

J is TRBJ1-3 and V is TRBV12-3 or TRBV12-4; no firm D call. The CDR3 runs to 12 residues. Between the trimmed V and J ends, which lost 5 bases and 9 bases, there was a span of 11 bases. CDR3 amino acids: CASSPLWATIYF. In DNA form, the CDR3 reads TGTGCCAGCAGTCCTCTGTGGGCCACCATATATTTT.

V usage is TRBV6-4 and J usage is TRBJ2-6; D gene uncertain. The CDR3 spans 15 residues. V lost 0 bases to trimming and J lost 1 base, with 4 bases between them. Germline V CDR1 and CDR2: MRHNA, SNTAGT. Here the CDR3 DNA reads TGTGCCAGCAGTGACTCAGGGTCTGGGGCCAACGTCCTGACTTTC. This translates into CASSDSGSGANVLTF.

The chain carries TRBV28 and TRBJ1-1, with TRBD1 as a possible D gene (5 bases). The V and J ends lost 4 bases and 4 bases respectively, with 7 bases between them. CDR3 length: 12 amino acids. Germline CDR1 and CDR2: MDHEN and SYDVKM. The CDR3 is CASSSGGTEAFF. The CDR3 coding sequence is TGTGCCAGCAGTTCCGGGGGCACTGAAGCTTTCTTT.

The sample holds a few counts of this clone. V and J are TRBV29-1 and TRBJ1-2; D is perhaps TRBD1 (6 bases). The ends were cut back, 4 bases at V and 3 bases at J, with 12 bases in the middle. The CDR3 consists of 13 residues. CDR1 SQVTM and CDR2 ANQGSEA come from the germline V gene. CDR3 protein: CSVVGGGDYGYTF. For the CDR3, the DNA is TGCAGCGTTGTGGGGGGCGGTGACTATGGCTACACCTTC.

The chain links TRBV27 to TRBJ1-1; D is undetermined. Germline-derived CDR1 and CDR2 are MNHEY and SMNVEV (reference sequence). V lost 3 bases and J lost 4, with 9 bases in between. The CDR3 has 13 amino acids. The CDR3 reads CASSLQWSTEAFF. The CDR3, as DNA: TGTGCCAGCAGTTTGCAGTGGAGCACTGAAGCTTTCTTT.

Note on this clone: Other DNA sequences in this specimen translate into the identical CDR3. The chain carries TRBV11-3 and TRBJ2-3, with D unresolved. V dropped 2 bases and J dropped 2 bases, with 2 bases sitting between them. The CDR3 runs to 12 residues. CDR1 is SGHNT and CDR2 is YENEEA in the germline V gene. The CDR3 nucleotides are TGTGCCAGCAGCTTACACACAGATACGCAGTATTTT. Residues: CASSLHTDTQYF. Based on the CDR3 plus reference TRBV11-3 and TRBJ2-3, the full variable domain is EAGVVQSPRYKIIEKKQPVAFWCNPISGHNTLYWYLQNLGQGPELLIRYENEEAVDDSQLPKDRFSAERLKGVDSTLKIQPAELGDSAVYLCASSLHTDTQYFGPGTRLTVL.

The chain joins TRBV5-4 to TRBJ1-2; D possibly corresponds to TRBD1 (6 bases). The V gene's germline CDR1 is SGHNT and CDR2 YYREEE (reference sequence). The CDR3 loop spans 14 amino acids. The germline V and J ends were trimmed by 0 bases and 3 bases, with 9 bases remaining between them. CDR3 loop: CASSLGTDYYGYTF. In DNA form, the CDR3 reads TGTGCCAGCAGCTTGGGGACAGACTACTATGGCTACACCTTC.

The CDR3 region is CAWSVGQGFPDTQYF. The CDR3, as DNA: TGTGCCTGGAGTGTAGGGCAGGGGTTCCCAGATACGCAGTATTTT. The chain employs TRBV30 and TRBJ2-3; possible D gene TRBD1, 6 bases. From germline, CDR1 is GTSNPN and CDR2 SVGIG (reference sequence). Trimming removed 0 bases at V and 4 bases at J, with 14 bases between. CDR3 length: 15 amino acids. The full variable domain, rest sourced from reference TRBV30 and TRBJ2-3, is SQTIHQWPATLVQPVGSPLSLECTVEGTSNPNLYWYRQAAGRGLQLLFYSVGIGQISSEVPQNLSASRPQDRQFILSSKKLLLSDSGFYLCAWSVGQGFPDTQYFGPGTRLTVL.

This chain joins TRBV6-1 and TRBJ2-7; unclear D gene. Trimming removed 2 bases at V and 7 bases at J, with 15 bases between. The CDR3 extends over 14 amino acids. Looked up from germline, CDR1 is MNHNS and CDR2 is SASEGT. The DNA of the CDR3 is TGTGCCAGCAGTGAACCTACGCCGCCTGAGGAGCAGTACTTC. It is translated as CASSEPTPPEEQYF.

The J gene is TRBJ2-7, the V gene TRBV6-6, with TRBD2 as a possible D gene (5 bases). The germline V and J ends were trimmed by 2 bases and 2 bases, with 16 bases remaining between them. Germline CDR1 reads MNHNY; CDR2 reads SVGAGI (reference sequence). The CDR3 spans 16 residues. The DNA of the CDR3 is TGTGCCAGCAGTTACGAGACCGGGAAGGACCCCTACGAGCAGTACTTC. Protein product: CASSYETGKDPYEQYF.

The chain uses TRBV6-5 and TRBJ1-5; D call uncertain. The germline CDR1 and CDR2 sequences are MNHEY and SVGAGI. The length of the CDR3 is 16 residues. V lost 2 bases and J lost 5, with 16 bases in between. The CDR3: CASSYNDPGTYQPQHF. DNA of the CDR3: TGTGCCAGCAGTTACAACGATCCGGGTACGTATCAGCCCCAGCATTTT.

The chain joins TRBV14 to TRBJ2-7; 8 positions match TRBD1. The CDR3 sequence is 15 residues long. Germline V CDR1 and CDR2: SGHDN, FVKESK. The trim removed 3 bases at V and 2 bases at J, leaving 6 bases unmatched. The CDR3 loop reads CASSHPPTGAYEQYF. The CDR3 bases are TGTGCCAGCAGCCACCCGCCGACAGGGGCCTACGAGCAGTACTTC.

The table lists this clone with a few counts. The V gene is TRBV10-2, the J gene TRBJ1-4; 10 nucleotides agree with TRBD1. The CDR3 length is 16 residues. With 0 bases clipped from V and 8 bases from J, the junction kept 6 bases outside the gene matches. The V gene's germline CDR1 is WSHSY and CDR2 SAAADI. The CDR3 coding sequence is TGCGCCAGCAGTGAGTCTCGGGACAGGGGTAGGGAAAAACTGTTTTTT. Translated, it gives CASSESRDRGREKLFF.

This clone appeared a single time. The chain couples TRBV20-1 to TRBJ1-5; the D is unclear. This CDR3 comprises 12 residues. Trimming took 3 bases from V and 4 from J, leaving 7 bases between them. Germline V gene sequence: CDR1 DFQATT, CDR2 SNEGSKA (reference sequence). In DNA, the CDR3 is TGCAGTGCTAGTCCAGCTAATCAGCCCCAGCATTTT. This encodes CSASPANQPQHF.

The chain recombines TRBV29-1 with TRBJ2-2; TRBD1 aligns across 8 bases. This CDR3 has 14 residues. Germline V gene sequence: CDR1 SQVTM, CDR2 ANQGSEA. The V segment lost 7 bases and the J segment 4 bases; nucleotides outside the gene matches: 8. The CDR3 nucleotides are TGCAGCGCCGGCAGGGGGCGAAGCACCGGGGAGCTGTTTTTT. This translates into CSAGRGRSTGELFF.

The CDR3 bases are TGTGCCACCAGTGCCCGGCAGAACACCGGGGAGCTGTTTTTT. Translation gives CATSARQNTGELFF. The chain uses TRBV24-1 and TRBJ2-2, with unresolved D. V gave up 5 bases and J gave up 1 base, with 7 bases separating them. Looked up from germline, CDR1 is KGHDR and CDR2 is SFDVKD. The length of the CDR3 is 14 residues.

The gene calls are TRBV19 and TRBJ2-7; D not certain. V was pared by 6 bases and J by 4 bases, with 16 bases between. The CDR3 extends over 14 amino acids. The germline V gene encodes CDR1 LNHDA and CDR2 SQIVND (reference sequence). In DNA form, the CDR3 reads TGTGCCAGTAGCCCATCGGGTGGCTGGTACGAGCAGTACTTC. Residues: CASSPSGGWYEQYF.

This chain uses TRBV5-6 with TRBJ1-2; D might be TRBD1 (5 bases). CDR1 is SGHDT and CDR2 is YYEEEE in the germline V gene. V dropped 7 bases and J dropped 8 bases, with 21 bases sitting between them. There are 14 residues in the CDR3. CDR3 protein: CASAPTGPGGGYTF. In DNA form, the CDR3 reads TGTGCCAGCGCACCCACGGGACCCGGAGGAGGCTACACCTTC.

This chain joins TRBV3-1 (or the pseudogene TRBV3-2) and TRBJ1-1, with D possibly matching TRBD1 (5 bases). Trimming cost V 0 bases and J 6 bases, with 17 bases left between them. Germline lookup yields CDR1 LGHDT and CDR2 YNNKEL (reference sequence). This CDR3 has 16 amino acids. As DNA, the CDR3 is TGTGCCAGCAGCCAAGATTGGGGGGTTGAGCCCGCTGAAGCTTTCTTT. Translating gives CASSQDWGVEPAEAFF.

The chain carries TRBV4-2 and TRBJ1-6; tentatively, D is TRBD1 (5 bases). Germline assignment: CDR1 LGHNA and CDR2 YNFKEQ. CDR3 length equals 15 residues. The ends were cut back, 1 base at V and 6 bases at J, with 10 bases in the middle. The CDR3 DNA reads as TGTGCCAGCAGCCAAGGTCCGGGGGTTAATTCACCCCTCCACTTT. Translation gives CASSQGPGVNSPLHF.

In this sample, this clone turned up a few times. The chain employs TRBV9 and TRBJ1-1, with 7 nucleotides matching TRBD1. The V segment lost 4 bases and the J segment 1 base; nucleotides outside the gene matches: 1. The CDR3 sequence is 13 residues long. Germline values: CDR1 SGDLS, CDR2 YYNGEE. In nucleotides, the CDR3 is TGTGCCAGCAGCCGACAGGGGAACACTGAAGCTTTCTTT. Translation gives CASSRQGNTEAFF.

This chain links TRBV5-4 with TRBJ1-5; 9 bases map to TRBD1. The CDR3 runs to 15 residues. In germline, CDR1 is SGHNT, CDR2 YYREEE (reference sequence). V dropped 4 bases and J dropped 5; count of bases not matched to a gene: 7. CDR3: CASSKGQGGDQPQHF. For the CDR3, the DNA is TGTGCCAGCAGCAAGGGACAGGGAGGGGATCAGCCCCAGCATTTT.

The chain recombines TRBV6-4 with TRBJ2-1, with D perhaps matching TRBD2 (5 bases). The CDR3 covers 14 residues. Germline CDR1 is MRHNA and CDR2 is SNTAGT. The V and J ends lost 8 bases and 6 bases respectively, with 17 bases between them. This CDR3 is CASRKFIAINEQFF. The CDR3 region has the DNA TGTGCCAGCCGAAAATTCATAGCGATCAATGAGCAGTTCTTC.

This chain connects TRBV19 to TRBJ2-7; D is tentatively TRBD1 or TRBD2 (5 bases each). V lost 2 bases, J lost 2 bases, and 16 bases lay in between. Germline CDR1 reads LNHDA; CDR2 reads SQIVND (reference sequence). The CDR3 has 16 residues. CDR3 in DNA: TGTGCCAGTAGTATATCGGGACGCGGTTACACCTACGAGCAGTACTTC. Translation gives CASSISGRGYTYEQYF.

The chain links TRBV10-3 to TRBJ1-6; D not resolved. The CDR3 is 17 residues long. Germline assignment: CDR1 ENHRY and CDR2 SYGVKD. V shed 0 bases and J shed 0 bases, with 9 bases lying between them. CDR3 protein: CAISESGTSSYNSPLHF. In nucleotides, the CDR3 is TGTGCCATCAGTGAGTCGGGAACGAGCTCCTATAATTCACCCCTCCACTTT.

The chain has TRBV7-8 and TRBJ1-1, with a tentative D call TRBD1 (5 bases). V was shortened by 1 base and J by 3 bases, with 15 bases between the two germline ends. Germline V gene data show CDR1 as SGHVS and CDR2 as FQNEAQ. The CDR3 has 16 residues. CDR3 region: CASSLEPRGADTEAFF. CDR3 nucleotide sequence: TGTGCCAGCAGCTTAGAGCCTAGAGGGGCAGACACTGAAGCTTTCTTT.

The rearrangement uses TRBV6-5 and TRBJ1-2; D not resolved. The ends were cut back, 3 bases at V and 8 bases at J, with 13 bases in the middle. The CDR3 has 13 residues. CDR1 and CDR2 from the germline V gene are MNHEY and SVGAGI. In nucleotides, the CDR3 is TGTGCCAGCAGTTATGGGAGGGCTAAAGGCTACACCTTC. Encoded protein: CASSYGRAKGYTF.